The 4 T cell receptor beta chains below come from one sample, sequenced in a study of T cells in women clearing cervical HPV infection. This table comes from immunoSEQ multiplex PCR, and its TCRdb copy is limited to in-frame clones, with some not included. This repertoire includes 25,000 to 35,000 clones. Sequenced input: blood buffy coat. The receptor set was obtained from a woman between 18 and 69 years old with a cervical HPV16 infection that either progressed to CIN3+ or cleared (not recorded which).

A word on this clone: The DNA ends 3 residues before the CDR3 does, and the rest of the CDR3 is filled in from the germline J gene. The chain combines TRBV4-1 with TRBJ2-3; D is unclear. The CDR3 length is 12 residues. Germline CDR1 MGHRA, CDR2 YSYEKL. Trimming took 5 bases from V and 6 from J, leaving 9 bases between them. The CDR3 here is CASSTPGDTQYF. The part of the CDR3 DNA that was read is TGCGCCAGCAGCACGCCCGGGGATACG.

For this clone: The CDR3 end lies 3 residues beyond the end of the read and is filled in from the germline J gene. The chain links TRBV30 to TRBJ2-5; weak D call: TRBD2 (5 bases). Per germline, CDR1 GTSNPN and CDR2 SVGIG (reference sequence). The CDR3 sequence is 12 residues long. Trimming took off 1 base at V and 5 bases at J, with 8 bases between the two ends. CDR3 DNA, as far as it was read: TGTGCCTGGAGTGCTCAGCGGGAGACC. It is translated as CAWSAQRET. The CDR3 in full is CAWSAQRETQYF.

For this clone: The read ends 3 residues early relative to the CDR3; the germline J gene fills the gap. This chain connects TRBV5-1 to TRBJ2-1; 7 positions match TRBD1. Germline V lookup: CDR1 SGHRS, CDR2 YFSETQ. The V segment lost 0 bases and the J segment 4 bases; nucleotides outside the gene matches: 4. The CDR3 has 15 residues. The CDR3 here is CASSLEGQNYNEQFF. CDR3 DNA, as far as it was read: TGCGCCAGCAGCTTGGAGGGACAGAATTACAATGAG.

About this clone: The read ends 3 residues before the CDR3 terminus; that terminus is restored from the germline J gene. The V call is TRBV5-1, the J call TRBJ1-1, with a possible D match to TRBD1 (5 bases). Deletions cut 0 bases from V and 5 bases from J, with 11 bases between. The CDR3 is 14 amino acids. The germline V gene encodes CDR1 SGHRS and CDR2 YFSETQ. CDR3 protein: CASSLGGGVTEAFF. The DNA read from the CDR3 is TGCGCCAGCAGCTTGGGGGGGGGAGTGACTGAA.